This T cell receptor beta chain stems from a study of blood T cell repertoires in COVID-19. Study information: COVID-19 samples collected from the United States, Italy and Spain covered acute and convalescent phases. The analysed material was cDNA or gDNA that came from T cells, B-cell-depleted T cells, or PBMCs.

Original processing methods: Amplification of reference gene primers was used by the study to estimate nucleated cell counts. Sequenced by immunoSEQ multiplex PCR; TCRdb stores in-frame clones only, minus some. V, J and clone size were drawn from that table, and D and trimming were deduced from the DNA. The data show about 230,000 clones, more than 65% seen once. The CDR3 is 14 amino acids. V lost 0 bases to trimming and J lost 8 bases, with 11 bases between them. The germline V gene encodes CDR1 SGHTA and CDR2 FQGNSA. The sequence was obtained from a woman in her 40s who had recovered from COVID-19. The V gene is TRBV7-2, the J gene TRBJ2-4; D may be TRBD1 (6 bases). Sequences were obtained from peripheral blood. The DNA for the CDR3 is TGTGCCAGCAGCTTAGCGCTTGCAGGGGACATTCAGTACTTC. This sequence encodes CASSLALAGDIQYF.